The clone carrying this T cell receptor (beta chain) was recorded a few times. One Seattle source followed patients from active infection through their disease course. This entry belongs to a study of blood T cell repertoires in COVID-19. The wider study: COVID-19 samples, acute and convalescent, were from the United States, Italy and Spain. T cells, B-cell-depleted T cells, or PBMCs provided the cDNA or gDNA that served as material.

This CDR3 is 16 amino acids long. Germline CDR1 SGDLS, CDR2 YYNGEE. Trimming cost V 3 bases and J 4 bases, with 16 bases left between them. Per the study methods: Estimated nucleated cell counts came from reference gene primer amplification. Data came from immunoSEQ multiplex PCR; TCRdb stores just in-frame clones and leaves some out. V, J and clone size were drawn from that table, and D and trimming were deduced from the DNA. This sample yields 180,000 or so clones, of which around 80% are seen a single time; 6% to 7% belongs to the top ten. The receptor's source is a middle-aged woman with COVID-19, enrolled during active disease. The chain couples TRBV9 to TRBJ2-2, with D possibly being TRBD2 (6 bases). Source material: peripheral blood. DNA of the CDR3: TGTGCCAGCAGCGCCGGGGGAGCGGTCCTCACCGGGGAGCTGTTTTTT. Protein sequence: CASSAGGAVLTGELFF.